Below, 11 T cell receptor beta chains from the same sample are listed, as sequenced in a study of cytotoxic CD8 clonotypes in ibrutinib-treated CLL. TCRdb keeps only in-frame clones here, not all; method: immunoSEQ multiplex PCR. The sample lists approximately 130,000 clones, less than 90% occurring once. The sequencing here drew on PBMCs, taken after 24 months of ibrutinib treatment. Source of these receptors: a human donor with chronic lymphocytic leukemia.

V is TRBV11-2 and J is TRBJ2-1; D is undetermined. CDR1 and CDR2 from the germline V gene are SGHAT and FQNNGV. Trimming removed 0 bases at V and 0 bases at J, with 6 bases between. The CDR3 loop spans 15 amino acids. The CDR3 region is CASSLDRSSYNEQFF. In DNA, the CDR3 is TGTGCCAGCAGCTTAGACCGGAGCTCCTACAATGAGCAGTTCTTC.

This chain joins TRBV28 and TRBJ1-5; TRBD1 matches 7 bases. Germline-derived CDR1 and CDR2 are MDHEN and SYDVKM. The CDR3 is 14 residues long. The V gene end was trimmed by 10 bases and the J gene end by 2 bases; junction bases not matched to a gene: 8. In nucleotides, the CDR3 is TGTGCCACCGAAGGGGGCCTGGGCAATCAGCCCCAGCATTTT. Residues: CATEGGLGNQPQHF.

The chain carries TRBV5-4 and TRBJ2-5; 7 nucleotides line up with TRBD2. This CDR3 comprises 13 residues. Germline CDR1 is SGHNT and CDR2 is YYREEE (reference sequence). CDR3 DNA sequence: TGTGTATGGGGCCTAGCGCGGGGGGAGACCCAGTACTTC. Residues: CVWGLARGETQYF. The variable domain in full, completed from reference TRBV5-4 and TRBJ2-5, reads ETGVTQSPTHLIKTRGQQVTLRCSSQSGHNTVSWYQQALGQGPQFIFQYYREEENGRGNFPPRFSGLQFPNYSSELNVNALELDDSALYLCVWGLARGETQYFGPGTRLLVL.

The V gene is TRBV21-1, the J gene TRBJ1-2; the D call of TRBD1 is as the table states it, not checked on the DNA. TRBV21-1 is a documented pseudogene. The CDR3 sequence is 16 residues long. The CDR3 DNA reads TGTGCCAGCAGCAAAGTTTTCAGGACAGGGGGCGATGGCTACACCTTC. This sequence encodes CASSKVFRTGGDGYTF.

The rearrangement uses TRBV7-9 and TRBJ1-5; D unclear. Germline V CDR1 and CDR2: SEHNR, FQNEAQ (reference sequence). The CDR3 has 13 amino acids. V was clipped by 3 bases and J by 9 bases, with 12 bases between them. The CDR3 is CASSLGSGLPQHF. CDR3 bases: TGTGCCAGCAGCTTGGGGTCGGGTCTGCCCCAGCATTTT.

The table lists this clone with a few counts. The chain joins TRBV18 to TRBJ2-7; D not certain. The CDR3 loop spans 12 amino acids. The V gene lost 4 bases and the J gene lost 4 bases, with 8 bases spanning the gap. CDR1 and CDR2 (germline): KGHSH, LQKENI. This CDR3 is CASSRPPYEQYF. In DNA form, the CDR3 reads TGTGCCAGCTCACGCCCCCCGTACGAGCAGTACTTC.

The chain is built from TRBV5-8 and TRBJ2-3, with D tentatively TRBD1 (6 bases). Germline V gene data show CDR1 as SGHTS and CDR2 as YDEGEE. V shed 2 bases and J shed 0 bases, with 10 bases lying between them. This CDR3 spans 15 amino acids. The CDR3 sequence is CASSFVGASTDTQYF. CDR3 DNA sequence: TGTGCCAGCAGCTTTGTGGGGGCCAGCACAGATACGCAGTATTTT.

This clone was counted between two and nine times. The CDR3 is CASSYGQGAVYGYTF. The CDR3 DNA follows: TGTGCCAGCAGCTACGGACAGGGGGCTGTTTATGGCTACACCTTC. The rearrangement links TRBV7-2 to TRBJ1-2, with 11 positions matching TRBD1. Germline CDR1 SGHTA, CDR2 FQGNSA. The CDR3 spans 15 residues. After removal of 4 bases from V and 5 bases from J, the junction contained 6 bases not matched to a gene. The variable domain in full, with the rest retrieved from reference TRBV7-2 and TRBJ1-2, is GAGVSQSPSNKVTEKGKDVELRCDPISGHTALYWYRQSLGQGLEFLIYFQGNSAPDKSGLPSDRFSAERTGGSVSTLTIQRTQQEDSAVYLCASSYGQGAVYGYTFGSGTRLTVV.

The rearrangement joins TRBV6-1 to TRBJ1-2; no reliable D call. V lost 6 bases, J lost 4 bases, and 9 bases lay in between. CDR1 and CDR2 (germline): MNHNS, SASEGT. The CDR3 runs to 12 residues. The CDR3 region is CASSPDSYGYTF. The DNA of the CDR3 is TGTGCCAGCAGCCCCGATTCCTATGGCTACACCTTC.

The V and J genes are TRBV5-6 and TRBJ1-1, with D hard to call. V lost 0 bases and J 1 base, leaving 10 bases between the germline ends. CDR3 length: 15 amino acids. From germline, CDR1 is SGHDT and CDR2 YYEEEE. CDR3 in DNA: TGTGCCAGCAGCTTGGAGGGAGTCCCGAACACTGAAGCTTTCTTT. Encoded protein: CASSLEGVPNTEAFF. The whole variable domain, remainder taken from reference TRBV5-6 and TRBJ1-1, is DAGVTQSPTHLIKTRGQQVTLRCSPKSGHDTVSWYQQALGQGPQFIFQYYEEEERQRGNFPDRFSGHQFPNYSSELNVNALLLGDSALYLCASSLEGVPNTEAFFGQGTRLTVV.

The J gene is TRBJ1-3, the V gene TRBV5-4; possible D gene TRBD1, 6 bases. This CDR3 spans 16 amino acids. Trimming took 4 bases from V and 2 from J, leaving 16 bases between them. Looked up from germline, CDR1 is SGHNT and CDR2 is YYREEE (reference sequence). The CDR3 DNA follows: TGTGCCAGCAGCGCCGGACAGAAACCAACTGGAAACACCATATATTTT. This encodes CASSAGQKPTGNTIYF.